The clone carrying this T cell receptor beta chain was detected only a few times. Its antigen is not identified. This sample was taken from a study of graft-versus-host responses after intestinal transplantation. On the study more broadly: Tacrolimus and steroids were given for about 3 years to all recipients after anti-thymocyte globulin induction.

The study, taken as a whole, reports: Recipient marrow harbored GvH clones, some of which surfaced first in ileum or blood. Researchers found peak circulating GvH clone levels linked to early post-transplant HvG declines.

Libraries were prepared by immunoSEQ multiplex PCR; TCRdb keeps only in-frame clonotypes and omits some of them. This sample has about 120,000 clones, with around nine tenths found just once. V gave up 0 bases and J gave up 8 bases, with 17 bases separating them. This CDR3 has 16 residues. Germline CDR1 reads GTSNPN; CDR2 reads SVGIG (reference sequence). The sample was unstimulated CD4+ T cells sorted from spleen or lymph node cells, taken before intestinal transplant. The TCR sequence derives from a human donor who received an intestinal transplant. The gene calls are TRBV30 and TRBJ1-6; no firm D call. DNA of the CDR3: TGTGCCTGGAGTGTACGGCAGAATATGAGGGATTCACCCCTCCACTTT. Protein sequence: CAWSVRQNMRDSPLHF.